This is a list of T cell receptor beta chains from one sample in a study of blood T cell repertoires in COVID-19. This table comes from immunoSEQ multiplex PCR, and its TCRdb copy is limited to in-frame clones, with some not included. Among about 400,000 clones listed, roughly 85% were seen once. The material sequenced was PBMCs or T cells enriched from blood (not recorded which). Source of these receptors: a woman under 30 with acute COVID-19. The CDR3 runs from the conserved cysteine through the conserved F or W. Fields, in order: V gene, clone size, J gene, D gene, CDR3 DNA, CDR3 protein. D genes are given only for firm matches. Clone size, where shown, is once, few, many, or a class for clones that have expanded.

v_gene: TRBV10-1; abundance: -; j_gene: TRBJ2-2; d_gene: -; CDR3nt: TGCGCCAGCAGTGACCCCGGGGTCGGGGAGCTGTTTTTT; CDR3aa: CASSDPGVGELFF
v_gene: TRBV10-1; abundance: -; j_gene: TRBJ2-3; d_gene: -; CDR3nt: TGCGCCACCAGTGAAAATGAGTTAACAGATACGCAGTATTTT; CDR3aa: CATSENELTDTQYF
v_gene: TRBV5-1; abundance: few; j_gene: TRBJ1-1; d_gene: TRBD1; CDR3nt: TGCGCCAGCAGCCCGGACAGGGTGAACACTGAAGCTTTCTTT; CDR3aa: CASSPDRVNTEAFF
v_gene: TRBV7-6; abundance: -; j_gene: TRBJ2-5; d_gene: -; CDR3nt: TGTGCCAGCAGCCAAAGGGGGACCCAAGAGACCCAGTACTTC; CDR3aa: CASSQRGTQETQYF
v_gene: TRBV10-3; abundance: -; j_gene: TRBJ2-1; d_gene: TRBD2; CDR3nt: TGTGCCATCAGTGATGCTAGCGGCTTTTACAATGAGCAGTTCTTC; CDR3aa: CAISDASGFYNEQFF
v_gene: TRBV4-1; abundance: -; j_gene: TRBJ2-7; d_gene: -; CDR3nt: TGCGCCAGCAGCCATCTAGAGGGCCACGAGCAGTACTTC; CDR3aa: CASSHLEGHEQYF
v_gene: TRBV2; abundance: -; j_gene: TRBJ2-5; d_gene: TRBD2; CDR3nt: TGTGCCAGCATCCAGCCGGGACTATACGAAGAGACCCAGTACTTC; CDR3aa: CASIQPGLYEETQYF
v_gene: TRBV29-1; abundance: -; j_gene: TRBJ1-1; d_gene: -; CDR3nt: TGCAGCGTATCGAGGGGGTTGAACACTGAAGCTTTCTTT; CDR3aa: CSVSRGLNTEAFF
v_gene: TRBV4-3; abundance: -; j_gene: TRBJ2-1; d_gene: -; CDR3nt: TGCGCCAGCAGCCCCCACCCGTTAGCGGTGGATGAGCAGTTCTTC; CDR3aa: CASSPHPLAVDEQFF
v_gene: TRBV27; abundance: -; j_gene: TRBJ1-5; d_gene: -; CDR3nt: TGTGCCAGCAGTTTACGGAGTCTTAATCAGCCCCAGCATTTT; CDR3aa: CASSLRSLNQPQHF
v_gene: TRBV29-1; abundance: -; j_gene: TRBJ2-7; d_gene: TRBD1; CDR3nt: TGCAGCGTTGTGCGACAGGGGGCTGAAGGCGAGCAGTACTTC; CDR3aa: CSVVRQGAEGEQYF
v_gene: TRBV9; abundance: -; j_gene: TRBJ2-3; d_gene: TRBD2; CDR3nt: TGTGCCAGCAGCGTTAATAGCGGGGGCACAGATACGCAGTATTTT; CDR3aa: CASSVNSGGTDTQYF
v_gene: TRBV7-6; abundance: -; j_gene: TRBJ1-2; d_gene: -; CDR3nt: TGTGCCAGCAGCCCAGGGTTGGGTTATGGCTACACCTTC; CDR3aa: CASSPGLGYGYTF
v_gene: TRBV4-3; abundance: -; j_gene: TRBJ2-3; d_gene: -; CDR3nt: TGCGCCAGCAGCCAAGGACCCAGCGGGTACACAGATACGCAGTATTTT; CDR3aa: CASSQGPSGYTDTQYF
v_gene: TRBV18; abundance: -; j_gene: TRBJ1-1; d_gene: -; CDR3nt: TGTGCCAGCTCACGGACAGAGAACACTGAAGCTTTCTTT; CDR3aa: CASSRTENTEAFF
v_gene: TRBV28; abundance: few; j_gene: TRBJ1-2; d_gene: TRBD1; CDR3nt: TGTGCCAGCAGGAGGGGGCAAGAATTCTATGGCTACACCTTC; CDR3aa: CASRRGQEFYGYTF
v_gene: TRBV7-8; abundance: -; j_gene: TRBJ2-1; d_gene: TRBD1; CDR3nt: TGTGCCAGCAGCTCAAGACAGGGTCCCTACAATGAGCAGTTCTTC; CDR3aa: CASSSRQGPYNEQFF
v_gene: TRBV7-9; abundance: -; j_gene: TRBJ2-7; d_gene: TRBD2; CDR3nt: TGTGCCAGCAGCCTAATAGCGGGAGAGTCTTACGAGCAGTACTTC; CDR3aa: CASSLIAGESYEQYF
v_gene: TRBV4-2; abundance: -; j_gene: TRBJ2-7; d_gene: -; CDR3nt: TGTGCCAGCAGCCAAGAGGCCAGGGTTTACGAGCAGTACTTC; CDR3aa: CASSQEARVYEQYF
v_gene: TRBV19; abundance: -; j_gene: TRBJ1-4; d_gene: TRBD1; CDR3nt: TGTGCCAGTAGTGAGGGACAGTCAAAACTGTTTTTT; CDR3aa: CASSEGQSKLFF
v_gene: TRBV11-2; abundance: -; j_gene: TRBJ2-3; d_gene: -; CDR3nt: TGTGCCAGCAGCTTAGACGTTTTGACAGATACGCAGTATTTT; CDR3aa: CASSLDVLTDTQYF
v_gene: TRBV30; abundance: -; j_gene: TRBJ2-3; d_gene: -; CDR3nt: TGTGCCTGGAGTGTGGGATTGGACACGAACACAGATACGCAGTATTTT; CDR3aa: CAWSVGLDTNTDTQYF
v_gene: TRBV6-6; abundance: -; j_gene: TRBJ1-5; d_gene: -; CDR3nt: TGTGCCAGCAGTTTTGACACTCAGCCCCAGCATTTT; CDR3aa: CASSFDTQPQHF
v_gene: TRBV9; abundance: -; j_gene: TRBJ2-7; d_gene: TRBD1; CDR3nt: TGTGCCAGCAGCCCGACAGGGGTTTCTACCTACGAGCAGTACTTC; CDR3aa: CASSPTGVSTYEQYF
v_gene: TRBV5-4; abundance: -; j_gene: TRBJ2-5; d_gene: TRBD2; CDR3nt: TGTGCCAGCAGCTTGGAGGATAGCGGGGGGGAAGAGACCCAGTACTTC; CDR3aa: CASSLEDSGGEETQYF
v_gene: TRBV7-9; abundance: -; j_gene: TRBJ2-1; d_gene: -; CDR3nt: TGTGCCAGCAGCTTAGCCAAACGGGTGAATGAGCAGTTCTTC; CDR3aa: CASSLAKRVNEQFF
v_gene: TRBV29-1; abundance: -; j_gene: TRBJ2-5; d_gene: TRBD1; CDR3nt: TGCAGCGTTGGTCCCGACAGGGCCGGGACCCAGTACTTC; CDR3aa: CSVGPDRAGTQYF
v_gene: TRBV7-8; abundance: -; j_gene: TRBJ2-7; d_gene: TRBD2; CDR3nt: TGTGCCAGCAGCTTAGCGCTCTCCATCGGACTAGCGACAGCCTACGAGCAGTACTTC; CDR3aa: CASSLALSIGLATAYEQYF
v_gene: TRBV6-5; abundance: -; j_gene: TRBJ2-5; d_gene: TRBD2; CDR3nt: TGTGCCAGCAGTAGGGCGGGAGGGGGCAAAGAGACCCAGTACTTC; CDR3aa: CASSRAGGGKETQYF
v_gene: TRBV3-1/TRBV3-2; abundance: -; j_gene: TRBJ1-2; d_gene: TRBD1; CDR3nt: TGTGCCAGCAGCCTTCTCGACAGGGAGAGTAACTATGGCTACACCTTC; CDR3aa: CASSLLDRESNYGYTF
v_gene: TRBV7-2; abundance: -; j_gene: TRBJ2-7; d_gene: TRBD2; CDR3nt: TGTGCCAGCAGCTCCTCGGGACTAGCGGCCTACGAGCAGTACTTC; CDR3aa: CASSSSGLAAYEQYF
v_gene: TRBV27; abundance: once; j_gene: TRBJ2-2; d_gene: TRBD2; CDR3nt: TGTGCCAGCAGCCTCCCCCTACTAGCGGGAAATACCGGGGAGCTGTTTTTT; CDR3aa: CASSLPLLAGNTGELFF
v_gene: TRBV6-6; abundance: once; j_gene: TRBJ1-2; d_gene: TRBD1; CDR3nt: TGTGCCAGCAGTTACAAGGGGGACAGTGGCTACACCTTC; CDR3aa: CASSYKGDSGYTF
v_gene: TRBV27; abundance: -; j_gene: TRBJ1-4; d_gene: -; CDR3nt: TGTGCCAGCAGTTTAGGAGGGTTTCATAATGAAAAACTGTTTTTT; CDR3aa: CASSLGGFHNEKLFF
v_gene: TRBV6-5; abundance: -; j_gene: TRBJ2-1; d_gene: TRBD2; CDR3nt: TGTGCCAGCAGCCAACTAGCGGGAGGGTACAATGAGCAGTTCTTC; CDR3aa: CASSQLAGGYNEQFF
v_gene: TRBV19; abundance: -; j_gene: TRBJ1-5; d_gene: TRBD1; CDR3nt: TGTGCCAGTAGACCCGACAGGGGCGATCAGCCCCAGCATTTT; CDR3aa: CASRPDRGDQPQHF
v_gene: TRBV15; abundance: -; j_gene: TRBJ2-3; d_gene: TRBD2; CDR3nt: TGTGCCACCAGCAGAGATTGGGGACTAGCAACCACAGATACGCAGTATTTT; CDR3aa: CATSRDWGLATTDTQYF
v_gene: TRBV6-4; abundance: -; j_gene: TRBJ1-6; d_gene: TRBD1; CDR3nt: TGTGCCAGCAGTCCGGGACAGACGTATTCACCCCTCCACTTT; CDR3aa: CASSPGQTYSPLHF
v_gene: TRBV4-2; abundance: -; j_gene: TRBJ2-1; d_gene: TRBD1; CDR3nt: TGTGCCAGCAGCCAAGCAGGGGGCTCTTGGAATGAGCAGTTCTTC; CDR3aa: CASSQAGGSWNEQFF
v_gene: TRBV29-1; abundance: -; j_gene: TRBJ2-1; d_gene: -; CDR3nt: TGCAGCGTACCCCACAGGGCTCGCTACAATGAGCAGTTCTTC; CDR3aa: CSVPHRARYNEQFF
v_gene: TRBV5-1; abundance: -; j_gene: TRBJ1-3; d_gene: TRBD1; CDR3nt: TGCGCCAGTCAGACAGGGGCTGGAAACACCATATATTTT; CDR3aa: CASQTGAGNTIYF
v_gene: TRBV4-2; abundance: -; j_gene: TRBJ1-3; d_gene: -; CDR3nt: TGTGCCAGCAGCCTCCTAATCGGTTCTGGAAACACCATATATTTT; CDR3aa: CASSLLIGSGNTIYF
v_gene: TRBV2; abundance: -; j_gene: TRBJ1-2; d_gene: TRBD1; CDR3nt: TGTGCCAGCAGTGTGTACAGGGGGGAAGGCTACACCTTC; CDR3aa: CASSVYRGEGYTF
v_gene: TRBV6-5; abundance: -; j_gene: TRBJ1-6; d_gene: -; CDR3nt: TGTGCCAGCATTATCGAACGGGAGAATTCACCCCTCCACTTT; CDR3aa: CASIIERENSPLHF
v_gene: TRBV30; abundance: -; j_gene: TRBJ2-2; d_gene: TRBD2; CDR3nt: TGTGCCTGGAGCGAGCGGGAAAGAGACACCGGGGAGCTGTTTTTT; CDR3aa: CAWSERERDTGELFF